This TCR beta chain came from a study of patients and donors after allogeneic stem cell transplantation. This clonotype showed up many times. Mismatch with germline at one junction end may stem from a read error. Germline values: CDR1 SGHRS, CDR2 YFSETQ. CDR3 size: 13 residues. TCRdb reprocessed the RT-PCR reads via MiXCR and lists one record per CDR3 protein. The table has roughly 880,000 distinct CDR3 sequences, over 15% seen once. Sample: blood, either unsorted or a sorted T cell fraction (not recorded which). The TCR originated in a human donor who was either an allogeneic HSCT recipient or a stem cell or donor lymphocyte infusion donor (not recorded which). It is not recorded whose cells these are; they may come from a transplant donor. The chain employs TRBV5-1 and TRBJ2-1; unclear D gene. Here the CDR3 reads CASSPDSYNEQFF. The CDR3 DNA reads TGTGCCAGCAGCCCTGATTCCTACAATGAGCAGTTCTTC.